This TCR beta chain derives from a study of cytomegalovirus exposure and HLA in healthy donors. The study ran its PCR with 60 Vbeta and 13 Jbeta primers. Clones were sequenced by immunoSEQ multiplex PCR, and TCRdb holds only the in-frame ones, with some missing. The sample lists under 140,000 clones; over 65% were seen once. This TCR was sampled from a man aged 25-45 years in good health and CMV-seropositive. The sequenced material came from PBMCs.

DNA for the CDR3: TGTGCCAGCAGGCTCCAACCGGGACAAGTAACCAAGAACACTGAAGCTTTCTTT. Protein: CASRLQPGQVTKNTEAFF. V gene TRBV27 combines with J gene TRBJ1-1; D perhaps matches TRBD1 (6 bases). The CDR3 length is 18 residues. Per the germline V gene, CDR1 is MNHEY and CDR2 is SMNVEV (reference sequence). The ends were cut back, 6 bases at V and 1 base at J, with 24 bases in the middle.